The 28 T cell receptor beta chains reported below all come from one sample, sequenced in a study of blood T cell repertoires in COVID-19. The data were produced by immunoSEQ multiplex PCR, yet TCRdb's version contains in-frame clones alone and is incomplete. The sample holds roughly 280,000 clones, approximately 86% seen once. Sequenced input: peripheral blood. The receptor set was obtained from a woman aged 55-69 years with COVID-19, enrolled during active disease.

For the CDR3, the DNA is TGTGCCAGCAGCCAGTTCCCAGGGGTACGCACTGAAGCTTTCTTT. Translation gives CASSQFPGVRTEAFF. The V gene is TRBV3-1 (or the pseudogene TRBV3-2), the J gene TRBJ1-1; the D gene is possibly TRBD1 (6 bases). Germline CDR1 and CDR2: LGHDT and YNNKEL (reference sequence). This CDR3 is built from 15 residues. Deletions cut 3 bases from V and 4 bases from J, with 15 bases between.

V gene TRBV27 combines with J gene TRBJ2-1, with a weak D call TRBD2 (5 bases). V lost 6 bases to trimming and J lost 4 bases, with 10 bases between them. The V gene's germline CDR1 is MNHEY and CDR2 SMNVEV (reference sequence). CDR3 length equals 13 residues. CDR3 coding DNA: TGTGCCAGCAGACTGGACTGGTACAATGAGCAGTTCTTC. Its translation: CASRLDWYNEQFF.

The chain uses TRBV15 and TRBJ1-3; 11 bases fit TRBD1. V trimming: 2 bases; J trimming: 0 bases; junction bases outside the gene matches: 9. Germline assignment: CDR1 LNHNV and CDR2 YYDKDF (reference sequence). The CDR3 contains 19 residues. Here the CDR3 reads CATSRKTTGTGGSGNTIYF. CDR3 bases: TGTGCCACCAGCAGAAAGACAACCGGGACAGGGGGCTCTGGAAACACCATATATTTT.

V is TRBV2 and J is TRBJ1-2; D possibly corresponds to TRBD1 (5 bases). This CDR3 is built from 15 residues. V lost 1 base and J 4 bases, leaving 13 bases between the germline ends. Germline assignment: CDR1 SNHLY and CDR2 FYNNEI. CDR3 bases: TGTGCCAGCAGTGAAGGGGCAATCCAGGGCTATGGCTACACCTTC. It translates to CASSEGAIQGYGYTF.

The chain uses TRBV5-5 and TRBJ2-2, with 9 bases that match TRBD1. The V gene's germline CDR1 is SGHKS and CDR2 YYEKEE (reference sequence). J was trimmed by 3 bases and V by 3 bases; bases with no gene match: 12. This CDR3 is built from 18 residues. CDR3 in amino acids: CASSYPPDRGPDTGELFF. CDR3 coding DNA: TGTGCCAGCAGCTACCCCCCGGACAGGGGACCGGACACCGGGGAGCTGTTTTTT.

The chain links TRBV21-1 to TRBJ2-1; the DNA was not compared with TRBD2, the D call given in the table. TRBV21-1 is labeled a pseudogene. This CDR3 is built from 17 residues. The CDR3 region has the DNA TGTGCCAGCAGCAAAGCGCAGCGGGGTAGGAGGTTGGATGAGCAGTTCTTC. This codes for CASSKAQRGRRLDEQFF.

A note on this clone: The same CDR3 arises from other DNA sequences in this sample as well. The chain couples TRBV11-3 to TRBJ2-1; 12 bases agree with TRBD2. The CDR3 extends over 13 amino acids. V lost 8 bases, J lost 9 bases, and 5 bases stayed unmatched. The V gene's germline CDR1 is SGHNT and CDR2 YENEEA. The CDR3 DNA reads as TGTGCCAGCTCTAGCGGGAGGGCCGGTGAGCAGTTCTTC. Its protein product is CASSSGRAGEQFF.

This clone was seen more than once but under ten times. The CDR3 DNA sequence: TGTGCCAGCAGCACTGGCGGGCAAGAGACCCAGTACTTC. This codes for CASSTGGQETQYF. The rearrangement joins TRBV5-6 to TRBJ2-5, with D perhaps TRBD2 (5 bases). Looked up from germline, CDR1 is SGHDT and CDR2 is YYEEEE. The CDR3 runs 13 residues. Trimming removed 4 bases at V and 2 bases at J, with 9 bases between.

The rearrangement uses TRBV24-1 and TRBJ2-1, with 10 bases matching TRBD1. V lost 7 bases, J lost 6 bases, and 8 bases stayed unmatched. CDR3 length: 15 residues. CDR1 is KGHDR, CDR2 SFDVKD, per germline. This CDR3 reads CATRGTGQGINEQFF. CDR3 DNA sequence: TGTGCCACCAGGGGAACGGGACAGGGGATCAATGAGCAGTTCTTC.

The V and J genes are TRBV6-1 and TRBJ2-2; 13 positions agree with TRBD2. This CDR3 is built from 21 residues. The J segment lost 0 bases and the V segment lost 0 bases, leaving 10 bases of the junction unmatched. The germline CDR1 and CDR2 sequences are MNHNS and SASEGT. Here the CDR3 DNA reads TGTGCCAGCAGTGAAGCTATCGTTACTAGCGGGAGGGTCGCGAACACCGGGGAGCTGTTTTTT. It specifies CASSEAIVTSGRVANTGELFF.

The CDR3 is CASSLAGTGNQPQHF. CDR3 coding DNA: TGCGCCAGCAGCTTGGCCGGGACAGGGAATCAGCCCCAGCATTTT. V usage is TRBV5-1 and J usage is TRBJ1-5, with 9 bases matching TRBD1. This CDR3 region has 15 residues. Germline CDR1 is SGHRS and CDR2 is YFSETQ. The junction had 2 bases not matched to a gene; V was cut back by 0 bases and J by 4 bases.

V gene TRBV11-2 combines with J gene TRBJ2-5, with D possibly TRBD2 on 5 matching bases. Deletions cut 5 bases from V and 5 bases from J, with 9 bases between. Germline V CDR1 and CDR2: SGHAT, FQNNGV. The CDR3 length is 12 residues. CDR3 amino acids: CASSRSGETQYF. Here the CDR3 DNA reads TGTGCCAGCAGCCGATCGGGGGAGACCCAGTACTTC.

J is TRBJ2-7 and V is TRBV14, with D perhaps TRBD1 (6 bases). Germline loops: CDR1 SGHDN, CDR2 FVKESK. This CDR3 is built from 16 residues. Trimming stripped 4 bases from V and 4 bases from J, with 20 bases between. For the CDR3, the DNA is TGTGCCAGCAGCCCCACCCCGAAGGGAAGGGGGTACGAGCAGTACTTC. This codes for CASSPTPKGRGYEQYF.

The J gene is TRBJ2-7, the V gene TRBV7-3, with 7 positions matching TRBD1. CDR3 size: 14 residues. Germline CDR1 and CDR2: SGHTA and FQGTGA. With V trimmed by 5 bases and J by 6 bases, 10 bases remained unmatched. The CDR3 is CASSPGGSPTEQYF. The DNA of the CDR3 is TGTGCCAGCAGCCCAGGGGGATCACCTACCGAGCAGTACTTC.

This chain joins TRBV11-3 and TRBJ2-1; 10 bases match TRBD2. The J segment lost 9 bases and the V segment lost 5 bases, leaving 7 bases of the junction unmatched. The CDR3 runs 14 residues. The germline V gene has CDR1 SGHNT and CDR2 YENEEA. CDR3 nucleotides: TGTGCCAGCAGCGCCGGGACTAGCGTCGGTGAGCAGTTCTTC. Its protein product is CASSAGTSVGEQFF.

This rearrangement joins TRBV5-6 to TRBJ1-3; tentatively, D is TRBD1 (6 bases). The CDR3 is 14 residues long. Germline V lookup: CDR1 SGHDT, CDR2 YYEEEE. V was trimmed by 3 bases and J by 3 bases, leaving 10 bases between them. The CDR3 reads CASSSTGFGNTIYF. The CDR3 nucleotides are TGTGCCAGCAGCTCCACAGGGTTTGGAAACACCATATATTTT. Supplemented by reference TRBV5-6 and TRBJ1-3, the full variable domain reads DAGVTQSPTHLIKTRGQQVTLRCSPKSGHDTVSWYQQALGQGPQFIFQYYEEEERQRGNFPDRFSGHQFPNYSSELNVNALLLGDSALYLCASSSTGFGNTIYFGEGSWLTVV.

This sequence joins TRBV11-2 and TRBJ2-7; 9 bases map to TRBD2. The CDR3 consists of 13 residues. The V gene end was trimmed by 8 bases and the J gene end by 6 bases; junction bases not matched to a gene: 8. Germline V CDR1 and CDR2: SGHAT, FQNNGV. The CDR3 region is CASQGGLATEQYF. The CDR3 DNA reads TGTGCCAGCCAAGGGGGACTAGCAACCGAGCAGTACTTC.

This sequence joins TRBV6-2 or TRBV6-3 and TRBJ1-2; 8 nucleotides match TRBD1. The germline gives CDR1 MNHEY, CDR2 SVGEGT. V shed 5 bases and J 1 base; nucleotides not matched to a gene: 6. The length of the CDR3 is 15 residues. The CDR3 DNA follows: TGTGCCAGCAGTCTTGGACAGGGTCTTAACTATGGCTACACCTTC. This encodes CASSLGQGLNYGYTF.

In DNA, the CDR3 is TGTGCCAGCAGTTTCCCCAGGACTAGCGGGCACACAGATACGCAGTATTTT. Its protein is CASSFPRTSGHTDTQYF. The V and J genes are TRBV28 and TRBJ2-3, with 11 bases matching TRBD2. Per germline, CDR1 MDHEN and CDR2 SYDVKM. V shed 3 bases and J 2 bases; nucleotides not matched to a gene: 7. The CDR3 loop spans 17 amino acids.

The chain links TRBV27 to TRBJ2-1; 9 bases match TRBD2. Germline assignment: CDR1 MNHEY and CDR2 SMNVEV (reference sequence). The CDR3 runs 14 residues. V dropped 5 bases and J dropped 5; count of bases not matched to a gene: 4. The CDR3 is CASSLGTSHNEQFF. For the CDR3, the DNA is TGTGCCAGCAGTCTCGGGACTAGCCACAATGAGCAGTTCTTC.

The CDR3 loop is CASSLSLAGLTDTQYF. CDR3 coding DNA: TGTGCCAGCAGCTTATCACTAGCGGGATTAACAGATACGCAGTATTTT. V gene TRBV7-9 combines with J gene TRBJ2-3, with 10 positions matching TRBD2. Germline V gives CDR1 SEHNR, CDR2 FQNEAQ (reference sequence). The CDR3 contains 16 residues. V dropped 2 bases and J dropped 3; count of bases not matched to a gene: 5.

V usage is TRBV7-9 and J usage is TRBJ2-1, with 15 nucleotides matching TRBD2. Germline V gives CDR1 SEHNR, CDR2 FQNEAQ (reference sequence). Trimming removed 8 bases from V and 7 bases from J; junction bases left unmatched: 12. This CDR3 comprises 17 residues. CDR3 in amino acids: CASSTTRGLAGGNEQFF. The CDR3 region has the DNA TGTGCCAGCTCCACCACTCGGGGACTAGCGGGGGGAAATGAGCAGTTCTTC.

This clone was found a few times. The chain uses TRBV19 and TRBJ2-7; D unresolved. V lost 8 bases and J 2 bases, leaving 4 bases between the germline ends. Germline CDR1 and CDR2: LNHDA and SQIVND (reference sequence). The CDR3 has 10 amino acids. CDR3 region: CASGTYEQYF. The CDR3 bases are TGTGCCAGTGGCACCTACGAGCAGTACTTC.

The chain employs TRBV27 and TRBJ2-2; 7 nucleotides line up with TRBD2. The CDR3 runs 14 residues. Germline-derived CDR1 and CDR2 are MNHEY and SMNVEV (reference sequence). V dropped 10 bases and J dropped 5; count of bases not matched to a gene: 10. CDR3 bases: TGTGCCATCCCCAGCGGGGCGGGTACCGGGGAGCTGTTTTTT. Translation: CAIPSGAGTGELFF.

CDR3 DNA: TGTGCCAGCAGCCCCGGGACACAGTACGAGCAGTACTTC. Protein product: CASSPGTQYEQYF. This chain uses TRBV3-1 (or the pseudogene TRBV3-2) with TRBJ2-7; weak D call: TRBD1 (6 bases). The V gene's germline CDR1 is LGHDT and CDR2 YNNKEL (reference sequence). With 4 bases removed from V and 4 bases from J, the gap between germline ends came to 11 bases. The CDR3 consists of 13 residues.

The chain is built from TRBV10-3 and TRBJ2-1, with 11 bases fitting TRBD2. V shed 0 bases and J 7 bases; nucleotides not matched to a gene: 5. Germline CDR1 and CDR2: ENHRY and SYGVKD. The CDR3 covers 16 residues. CDR3 loop: CAISESASGRLNEQFF. DNA of the CDR3: TGTGCCATCAGTGAGTCTGCTAGCGGGAGGCTAAATGAGCAGTTCTTC.

This clone was detected once. The chain is built from TRBV7-2 and TRBJ1-2; TRBD1 matches 10 bases. The CDR3 totals 17 residues. Germline values: CDR1 SGHTA, CDR2 FQGNSA. J was trimmed by 5 bases and V by 5 bases; bases with no gene match: 14. CDR3 coding DNA: TGTGCCAGCAGCAAAAGGGTTGACAGGGGGCGCGGATATGGCTACACCTTC. Amino acid sequence: CASSKRVDRGRGYGYTF.

This clone was recorded a few times. The J gene is TRBJ2-4, the V gene TRBV7-2, with unresolved D. Trimming shortened V by 2 bases and J by 4 bases, and 9 bases separated the two germline ends. The germline gives CDR1 SGHTA, CDR2 FQGNSA. The CDR3 is 14 amino acids. The CDR3 spells CASSLTVPKNIQYF. CDR3 DNA sequence: TGTGCCAGCAGCTTAACGGTCCCGAAAAACATTCAGTACTTC.